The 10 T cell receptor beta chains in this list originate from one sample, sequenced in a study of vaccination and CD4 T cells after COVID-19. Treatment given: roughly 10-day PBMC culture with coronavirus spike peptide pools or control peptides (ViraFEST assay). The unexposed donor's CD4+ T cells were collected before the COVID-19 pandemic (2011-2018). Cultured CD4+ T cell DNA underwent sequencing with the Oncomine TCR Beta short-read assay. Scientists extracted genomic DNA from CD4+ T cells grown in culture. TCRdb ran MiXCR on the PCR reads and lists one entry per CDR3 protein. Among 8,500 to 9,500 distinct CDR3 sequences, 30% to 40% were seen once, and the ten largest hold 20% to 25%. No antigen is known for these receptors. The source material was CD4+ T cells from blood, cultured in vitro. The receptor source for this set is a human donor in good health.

CDR3 loop: CAISPTSGSSYEQFF. DNA for the CDR3: TGTGCCATCAGCCCGACTAGCGGGAGTTCGTATGAGCAGTTCTTC. The chain links TRBV10-3 to TRBJ2-1, with 12 nucleotides matching TRBD2. Germline V gives CDR1 ENHRY, CDR2 SYGVKD. V lost 6 bases and J lost 8; bases outside the gene matches: 8. The CDR3 contains 15 residues.

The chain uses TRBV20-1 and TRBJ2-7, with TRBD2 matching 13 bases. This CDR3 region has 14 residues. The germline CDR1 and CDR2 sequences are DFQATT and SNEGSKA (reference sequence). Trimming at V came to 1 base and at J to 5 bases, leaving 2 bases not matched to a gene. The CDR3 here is CSARGLAGGNEQYF. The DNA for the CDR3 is TGCAGTGCTAGAGGACTAGCGGGAGGCAACGAGCAGTACTTC.

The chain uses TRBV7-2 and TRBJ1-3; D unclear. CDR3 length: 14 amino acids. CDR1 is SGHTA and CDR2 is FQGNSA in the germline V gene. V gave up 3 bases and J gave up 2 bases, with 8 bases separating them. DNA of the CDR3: TGTGCCAGCAGCTTGGGCAGGCCTGGAAACACCATATATTTT. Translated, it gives CASSLGRPGNTIYF.

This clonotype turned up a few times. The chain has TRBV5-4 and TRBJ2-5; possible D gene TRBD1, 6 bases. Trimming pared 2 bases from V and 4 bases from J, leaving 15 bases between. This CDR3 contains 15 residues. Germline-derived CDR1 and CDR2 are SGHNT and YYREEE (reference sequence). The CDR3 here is CASSLTGRDGETQYF. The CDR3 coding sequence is TGTGCCAGCAGCTTAACAGGGAGAGATGGAGAGACCCAGTACTTC.

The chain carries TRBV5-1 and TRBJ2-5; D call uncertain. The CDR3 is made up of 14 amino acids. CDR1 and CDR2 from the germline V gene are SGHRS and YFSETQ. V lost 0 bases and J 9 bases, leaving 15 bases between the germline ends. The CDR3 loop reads CASSLERYKAAQYF. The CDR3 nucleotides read TGCGCCAGCAGCTTGGAGCGATACAAGGCGGCCCAGTACTTC.

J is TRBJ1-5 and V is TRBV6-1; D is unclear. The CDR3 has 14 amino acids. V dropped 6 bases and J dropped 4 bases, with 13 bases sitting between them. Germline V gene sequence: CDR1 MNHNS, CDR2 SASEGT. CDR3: CASSLLPGNQPQHF. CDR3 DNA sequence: TGTGCCAGCAGCTTATTGCCAGGTAATCAGCCCCAGCATTTT.

This CDR3 reads CASSLRQGDQPQHF. The CDR3, as DNA: TGTGCCAGCAGCCTCCGACAGGGGGATCAGCCCCAGCATTTT. This chain links TRBV7-8 with TRBJ1-5; 9 bases align to TRBD1. CDR3 length equals 14 residues. Germline CDR1 is SGHVS and CDR2 is FQNEAQ. Losses at the gene ends were 5 bases for V and 5 bases for J; bases not matched to a gene: 4.

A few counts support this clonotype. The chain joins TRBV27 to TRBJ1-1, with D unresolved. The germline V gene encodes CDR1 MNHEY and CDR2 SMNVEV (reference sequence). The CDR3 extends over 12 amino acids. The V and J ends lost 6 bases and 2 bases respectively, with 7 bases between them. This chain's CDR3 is CASRDINTEAFF. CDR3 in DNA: TGTGCCAGCAGAGATATTAACACTGAAGCTTTCTTT.

The CDR3 sequence is CASRGGQFANTGELFF. For the CDR3, the DNA is TGTGCCAGCAGGGGAGGACAGTTCGCGAACACCGGGGAGCTGTTTTTT. The chain has TRBV28 and TRBJ2-2; D could derive from TRBD1 or TRBD2 (6 bases each). In germline, CDR1 is MDHEN, CDR2 SYDVKM. The CDR3 covers 16 residues. V was trimmed by 6 bases and J by 0 bases, leaving 14 bases between them.

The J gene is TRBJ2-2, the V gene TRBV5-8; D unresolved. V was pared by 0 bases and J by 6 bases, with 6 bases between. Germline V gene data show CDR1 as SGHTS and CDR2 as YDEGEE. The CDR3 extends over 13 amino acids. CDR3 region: CASSLVGAGELFF. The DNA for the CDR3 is TGTGCCAGCAGCTTGGTTGGGGCCGGGGAGCTGTTTTTT.